The table lists the clone carrying this T cell receptor (beta chain) with many counts. The antigen remains undetermined. Documented time point: technical triplicate 3. This entry comes from a study of neurological immune-mediated disorders. Study-wide findings and caveats: Multiple sclerosis patients had less TCR clonal expansion than even healthy controls, unlike HTLV-1-associated myelopathy.

V was pared by 1 base and J by 5 bases, with 6 bases of the junction left unmatched. CDR1 is SGHAT and CDR2 is FQNNGV in the germline V gene. The CDR3 runs to 16 residues. 5'RACE with 10-nucleotide random UMIs generated the cDNA. TCRdb fed the 5' RACE reads into MiXCR, producing one record per CDR3 protein. The repertoire consists of about 42,000 distinct CDR3 sequences, with about 22% occurring once and the leading ten covering around 4.2%. The sample comprised PBMCs. This TCR came from a man aged 55 to 70 with HTLV-1-associated myelopathy (HAM/TSP). The rearrangement uses TRBV11-2 and TRBJ2-2; 8 bases line up with TRBD2. DNA of the CDR3: TGTGCCAGCAGCTTAGGGGCAAGCGGGAGTACCGGGGAGCTGTTTTTT. Translated: CASSLGASGSTGELFF. The full variable domain, with the rest looked up from reference TRBV11-2 and TRBJ2-2, is EAGVAQSPRYKIIEKRQSVAFWCNPISGHATLYWYQQILGQGPKLLIQFQNNGVVDDSQLPKDRFSAERLKGVDSTLKIQPAKLEDSAVYLCASSLGASGSTGELFFGEGSRLTVL.